The 12 T cell receptor beta chains below all came from one sample that was sequenced in a study of cytomegalovirus exposure and HLA in healthy donors. Assay: immunoSEQ multiplex PCR; the TCRdb copy retains only in-frame clones and omits some. The sample carries tens of thousands of clones, roughly 90% recorded once. Sequencing was done on a sample of PBMCs. Receptors were obtained from a woman in her late teens or twenties in good health and CMV-seropositive.

This sequence joins TRBV12-5 and TRBJ2-5, with TRBD1 matching over 8 bases. The CDR3 extends over 14 amino acids. V lost 1 base to trimming and J lost 5 bases; unmatched junction nucleotides: 3. The V gene's germline CDR1 is LGHNT and CDR2 FRNRAP. In nucleotides, the CDR3 is TGTGCTAGTGGTTTGGGCAGGGGGCACGAGACCCAGTACTTC. Protein: CASGLGRGHETQYF.

CDR3 residues: CASSFTILQGASEKLFF. The CDR3 DNA reads TGTGCCAGCAGTTTTACTATTCTACAGGGGGCCAGTGAAAAACTGTTTTTT. This chain links TRBV28 with TRBJ1-4, with 9 bases aligning to TRBD1. This CDR3 is 17 amino acids long. CDR1 is MDHEN, CDR2 SYDVKM, per germline. Trimming cost V 3 bases and J 7 bases; bases outside gene matches: 12. The variable domain in full, completed from reference TRBV28 and TRBJ1-4, reads DVKVTQSSRYLVKRTGEKVFLECVQDMDHENMFWYRQDPGLGLRLIYFSYDVKMKEKGDIPEGYSVSREKKERFSLILESASTNQTSMYLCASSFTILQGASEKLFFGSGTQLSVL.

This clone was recorded only once. The rearrangement joins TRBV28 to TRBJ2-3; 8 nucleotides agree with TRBD1. The CDR3 is 18 amino acids. Germline V gene data show CDR1 as MDHEN and CDR2 as SYDVKM. V gave up 6 bases and J gave up 2 bases; unmatched junction bases: 16. The CDR3 coding sequence is TGTGCCAGCAGCAAAGCATTACAGGGGGGTAGGTTCACAGATACGCAGTATTTT. Translating it yields CASSKALQGGRFTDTQYF. The full variable domain, its missing parts supplied by reference TRBV28 and TRBJ2-3, is DVKVTQSSRYLVKRTGEKVFLECVQDMDHENMFWYRQDPGLGLRLIYFSYDVKMKEKGDIPEGYSVSREKKERFSLILESASTNQTSMYLCASSKALQGGRFTDTQYFGPGTRLTVL.

The chain uses TRBV13 and TRBJ2-3, with 7 bases aligning to TRBD1. CDR1 is PRHDT and CDR2 is FYEKMQ in the germline V gene (reference sequence). V was clipped by 6 bases and J by 2 bases; unmatched bases: 8. The CDR3 covers 15 residues. As DNA, the CDR3 is TGTGCCAGCAGGTTTACAGGGGATCTCACAGATACGCAGTATTTT. This gives the protein CASRFTGDLTDTQYF.

This clone occurred once. The V call is TRBV6-1, the J call TRBJ1-2; D unclear. The CDR3 consists of 13 residues. The V end was cut by 6 bases, the J end by 4 bases, with 12 bases between. Germline V gene data show CDR1 as MNHNS and CDR2 as SASEGT. CDR3 residues: CASSMSRGYGYTF. CDR3 nucleotides: TGTGCCAGCAGCATGTCTCGGGGCTATGGCTACACCTTC.

This rearrangement joins TRBV4-1 to TRBJ2-7, with TRBD2 matching 10 bases. Per germline, CDR1 MGHRA and CDR2 YSYEKL. The junction had 11 bases not matched to a gene; V was cut back by 0 bases and J by 0 bases. This CDR3 is 19 amino acids long. Written as DNA, the CDR3 is TGCGCCAGCAGCCAAGATGTTAATAGCGGGGGGATGAACTCCTACGAGCAGTACTTC. Its protein product is CASSQDVNSGGMNSYEQYF.

The chain is built from TRBV28 and TRBJ1-2; D unresolved. With 6 bases removed from V and 3 bases from J, the gap between germline ends came to 14 bases. The CDR3 is 14 residues long. Germline lookup yields CDR1 MDHEN and CDR2 SYDVKM. CDR3 sequence (DNA): TGTGCCAGCAGGTCGGGAACCTTCTACTATGGCTACACCTTC. Its protein is CASRSGTFYYGYTF.

CDR3 coding DNA: TGTGCCAGCAGCTTTACAGGGTTTATCGGTTCACCCCTCCACTTT. Protein product: CASSFTGFIGSPLHF. V is TRBV5-4 and J is TRBJ1-6; D might be TRBD1 (6 bases). Trimming stripped 2 bases from V and 9 bases from J, with 15 bases between. Germline CDR1 SGHNT, CDR2 YYREEE (reference sequence). This CDR3 region has 15 residues.

The chain joins TRBV19 to TRBJ2-2; TRBD2 agrees at 9 bases. The CDR3 has 16 residues. The germline V gene has CDR1 LNHDA and CDR2 SQIVND (reference sequence). The V gene end was trimmed by 5 bases and the J gene end by 5 bases; junction bases not matched to a gene: 9. CDR3 region: CASSVTGLAGTGELFF. Written as DNA, the CDR3 is TGTGCCAGTAGTGTGACGGGACTAGCTGGTACCGGGGAGCTGTTTTTT.

The genes are TRBV2 and TRBJ2-1, with no clear D. CDR1 is SNHLY, CDR2 FYNNEI, per germline. CDR3 length: 16 amino acids. Trimming took 0 bases from V and 0 from J, leaving 9 bases between them. The CDR3 loop is CASSEALLSSYNEQFF. The CDR3 DNA is TGTGCCAGCAGTGAAGCGCTTCTGAGCTCCTACAATGAGCAGTTCTTC.

The chain carries TRBV29-1 and TRBJ2-7, with TRBD1 identical over 10 bases. J gave up 6 bases and V 6 bases, and 8 bases lay outside the gene matches. This CDR3 comprises 13 residues. Germline values: CDR1 SQVTM, CDR2 ANQGSEA. CDR3 in DNA: TGCAGCGTCTCCGGGACAGGGGTTTCCGAGCAGTACTTC. Translation gives CSVSGTGVSEQYF.

This clone occurred once. This chain uses TRBV6-5 with TRBJ2-7, with TRBD2 matching over 9 bases. The CDR3 is 14 amino acids. V trimming: 6 bases; J trimming: 2 bases; junction bases outside the gene matches: 5. Germline V gives CDR1 MNHEY, CDR2 SVGAGI. CDR3: CASRGPSGTYEQYF. Here the CDR3 DNA reads TGTGCCAGCAGGGGGCCTAGCGGGACCTACGAGCAGTACTTC.